A selection of T cell receptor beta chains follows, all from one sample in a study of shared clonotypes between healthy human individuals. The data were produced by immunoSEQ multiplex PCR, yet TCRdb's version contains in-frame clones alone and is incomplete. The table includes some 700,000 clones, 80% to 95% detected once. Sequenced material: memory CD8+ T cells from PBMCs. Receptors were obtained from a man aged 18 to 30 in good health. Some clones in this sample may be carry-over from other donors' samples. CDR3s include the opening cysteine and the closing phenylalanine or tryptophan. D genes are given only for firm matches. Some rows have no size entry. The others give once, few or many, or a class for an expanded clone.

>NA|once|TRBV7-6|TRBJ2-7
TGTGCCAGCAGCCCCCTGGGGGGAGGCTACGAGCAGTACTTC
CASSPLGGGYEQYF
>TRBD2|NA|TRBV9|TRBJ2-2
TGTGCCAGCAGCCCTCTAGCGGGGGCCTACACCGGGGAGCTGTTTTTT
CASSPLAGAYTGELFF
>NA|NA|TRBV28|TRBJ2-7
TGTGCCAGCAGCCCCATCCAGTCCCCCTACGAGCAGTACTTC
CASSPIQSPYEQYF
>TRBD2|NA|TRBV4-1|TRBJ2-1
TGCGCCAGCAGCCAAGGGGCAGCGGGAGCGTACAACGATGAGCAGTTCTTC
CASSQGAAGAYNDEQFF
>NA|NA|TRBV28|TRBJ1-5
TGTGCCAGCAGATTGGACAGCAACAATCAGCCCCAGCATTTT
CASRLDSNNQPQHF
>NA|NA|TRBV6-5|TRBJ1-2
TGTGCCAGCAGTTACTCCGCGGTCATGGGCTACACCTTC
CASSYSAVMGYTF
>NA|NA|TRBV7-6|TRBJ1-3
TGTGCCAGCACCGCTGGGGACACCATATATTTT
CASTAGDTIYF
>NA|NA|TRBV7-9|TRBJ1-3
TGTGCCAGCCGGGACAAATACTCTGGAAACACCATATATTTT
CASRDKYSGNTIYF
>NA|NA|TRBV5-4|TRBJ1-2
TGTGCCAGCAGCTTGGGAGGGGTGAGGACCAACTATGGCTACACCTTC
CASSLGGVRTNYGYTF
>NA|NA|TRBV27|TRBJ2-3
TGTGCCAGCGGTCCCATAATAGATACGCAGTATTTT
CASGPIIDTQYF
>TRBD1|NA|TRBV4-1|TRBJ2-5
TGCGCCAGCAGCCACGTCCCTGGACAGGGACAAGAGACCCAGTACTTC
CASSHVPGQGQETQYF
>TRBD2|NA|TRBV28|TRBJ2-7
TGTGCCAGCACCTCCGAAGGGACTAGCGGTATATCGCAGTACTTC
CASTSEGTSGISQYF
>NA|NA|TRBV12-5|TRBJ2-5
TGTGCTAGTAGTCAAAGCTCTTGGGAGACCCAGTACTTC
CASSQSSWETQYF
>NA|NA|TRBV27|TRBJ1-1
TGTGCCAGCAGGATAGGGGGGTGGACTGAAGCTTTCTTT
CASRIGGWTEAFF
>NA|NA|TRBV10-3|TRBJ1-5
TGTGCCATCAGTGAAGACGGTCCGTGGCCCCAGCATTTT
CAISEDGPWPQHF
>NA|NA|TRBV11-2|TRBJ2-1
TGTGCCAGCAGCCATGGACAGCCAAACCCCTACAATGAGCAGTTCTTC
CASSHGQPNPYNEQFF
>NA|once|TRBV28|TRBJ2-5
TGTGCCAGCAGCAACTGGGAGACCCAGTACTTC
CASSNWETQYF
>TRBD2|NA|TRBV9|TRBJ2-7
TGTGCCAGCAGCCCACCTACGGGACTAGCGGCCTACGAGCAGTACTTC
CASSPPTGLAAYEQYF
>NA|NA|TRBV5-6|TRBJ2-7
TGTGCCAGCAGCTTGGATTTTGGGACCTACGAGCAGTACTTC
CASSLDFGTYEQYF
>NA|NA|TRBV9|TRBJ1-2
TGTGCCAGCAGCTCAGGAGGGGGGGCGCTTAACTATGGCTACACCTTC
CASSSGGGALNYGYTF
>TRBD2|NA|TRBV7-9|TRBJ2-3
TGTGCCAGCAGCTCAAGATGGGGGGAGGGGACAGATACGCAGTATTTT
CASSSRWGEGTDTQYF
>NA|NA|TRBV10-1|TRBJ2-4
TGCGCCAGCAGCCCCGGGGGAGCCAAAAACATTCAGTACTTC
CASSPGGAKNIQYF
>TRBD1|once|TRBV19|TRBJ1-2
TGTGCCAGTAGTATCGGCAGGGGGCAAGTCGGTGGCTACACCTTC
CASSIGRGQVGGYTF
>TRBD1|NA|TRBV28|TRBJ1-2
TGTGCCAGCAGTTTAACAGGGCCCAGGGGGCGAGAGGACTATGGCTACACCTTC
CASSLTGPRGREDYGYTF
>TRBD1|NA|TRBV19|TRBJ2-7
TGTGCCAGTAGTCCTCGTGGGACAGGGTGGGGCGAGCAGTACTTC
CASSPRGTGWGEQYF
>NA|NA|TRBV7-9|TRBJ1-2
TGTGCCAGCAGCTTAGTGGACAATAACTATGGCTACACCTTC
CASSLVDNNYGYTF
>NA|NA|TRBV29-1|TRBJ2-1
TGCAGCGTTGAAGGAGGGGTCCACAATGAGCAGTTCTTC
CSVEGGVHNEQFF
>NA|NA|TRBV13|TRBJ2-3
TGTGCCAGCAGCTCTCTTACAGATACGCAGTATTTT
CASSSLTDTQYF
>NA|NA|TRBV2|TRBJ1-1
TGTGCCAGCAGGGATTTGAACACTGAAGCTTTCTTT
CASRDLNTEAFF
>TRBD1|NA|TRBV2|TRBJ2-2
TGTGCCAGCAGTTATTCCGGGACAGGGACCGGGGAGCTGTTTTTT
CASSYSGTGTGELFF
>NA|NA|TRBV27|TRBJ2-1
TGTGCCAGCAGTTTAGGGTCGGTAGATGAGCAGTTCTTC
CASSLGSVDEQFF
>NA|NA|TRBV7-9|TRBJ1-2
TGTGCCAGCAGCTTAGTAGGGGGAGGTAACTATGGCTACACCTTC
CASSLVGGGNYGYTF
>NA|NA|TRBV27|TRBJ1-5
TGTGCCAGCAGTGTTACACTCAATCAGCCCCAGCATTTT
CASSVTLNQPQHF